This T cell receptor beta chain was found in a study of blood T cell repertoires in COVID-19. Per the germline V gene, CDR1 is SNHLY and CDR2 is FYNNEI. V was clipped by 7 bases and J by 7 bases; unmatched bases: 10. The CDR3 is made up of 14 amino acids. This table comes from immunoSEQ multiplex PCR, and its TCRdb copy is limited to in-frame clones, with some not included. The table has 35,000 to 45,000 clones, 85% to 90% seen once. This receptor was taken from a man between 45 and 60 years old with active COVID-19. The chain is built from TRBV2 and TRBJ2-1; 7 nucleotides match TRBD2. The specimen was peripheral blood. The CDR3 region is CASKTGGLVNEQFF. The DNA of the CDR3 is TGTGCCAGCAAAACTGGCGGACTAGTGAATGAGCAGTTCTTC.